This TCR beta chain was captured in a study of T cell responses to AZD1222 COVID-19 vaccine. As regards this clone: Its matching antigen is unknown.

This CDR3 comprises 19 residues. Findings and limits, study-wide: Unmutated variant regions are reportedly targeted by nearly half of spike-specific TCRs. Across spike, vaccine-associated CD4 TCRs were found, dominant at 160-218 and 743-854. Repertoires were collected only later (after the peak T cell response had occurred).

Using immunoSEQ multiplex PCR, the repertoire was profiled, and TCRdb retains in-frame clones only, with some absent. Among around 160,000 clones listed, approximately 78% were seen once. J is TRBJ2-1 and V is TRBV21-1; the table assigns TRBD2, which was not confirmed against the DNA. TRBV21-1 is a known pseudogene. The sequence came from an adult in good health. This specimen consisted of peripheral blood, obtained on day 0 of MenACWY control vaccination. CDR3 coding DNA: TGTGCCAGCAGCTTGGAGAAGGGACTAGCGGGGGGGTCCTACAATGAGCAGTTCTTC. As protein: CASSLEKGLAGGSYNEQFF.